This T cell receptor (beta chain) was found in a study of blood T cell repertoires in COVID-19 (dated by TCRdb to 2019 to 2021). Context from the whole study: Collaborator samples came from the United States, Italy and Spain and covered acute and convalescent phases of COVID-19. The prospective study material was composed of cDNA or gDNA derived from T cells, B-cell-depleted T cells, or PBMCs. The dataset comprised deeply sampled blood TCRbeta repertoires from subjects exposed to, actively infected with, or recovered from COVID-19. The repertoires were released in a freely available public database intended as a resource for research on the immune response to SARS-CoV-2. Samples were obtained from the ongoing ImmuneRACE study (first 160 participants) and from over a thousand subjects provided by 6 global collaborators. Nearly every sample came with metadata listing a de-identified subject ID, COVID-19 status, age in years and sex. Where available, HLA class I and class II types were obtained from metadata supplied by the sample provider rather than from assay-based typing. Summary of the overall study and its limitations: The quantity of clinical and demographic metadata differed by source and by participant and was supplied without curation.

From cysteine to phenylalanine, the CDR3 is 15 amino acids long. CDR3 DNA is the only sequence kept; it has 45 bases, read in frame from the first base. Based on the germline V gene (reference sequence), the CDR1 and CDR2 sequences are MNHEY and SMNVEV. V has 1 base trimmed and J has 7 bases trimmed; junction bases matching no gene number 4. TCRbeta CDR3 regions were amplified from genomic DNA using the immunoSEQ Assay, a bias-controlled multiplex PCR. In the paper's pipeline: The number of nucleated cells in each sample was estimated from the amplification of reference gene primers within the assay. Sequence reads were collapsed and filtered to measure the absolute abundance of every unique TCRbeta CDR3 rearrangement. For each sample, productive Simpson clonality was calculated as the square root of Simpson's diversity index over productive rearrangements. TCRdb took over this immuneACCESS table, retaining in-frame rearrangements with V and J assigned. Such tables are incomplete; in checked studies, under half of the missing clones stem from an unresolved V gene, and the remainder is unexplained. V, J and clone size derive from that table, while D and trimming were established from the DNA sequence. Across this sample there are 230,000 or so clones, with 84% seen only once. In total, the top ten clones hold about 2.1% of the sample.

Another Seattle source contributed samples from volunteer blood donors who had recovered from COVID-19. The collaborating institutions used their own protocols to collect whole blood in K2EDTA tubes. For TCRbeta analysis, collaborators shipped samples as frozen whole blood, isolated PBMCs, or DNA extracted from either of those sample types. Of note for this clone: This clone's antigen is unknown. No base quality information exists; no much larger clone differs at one position.

This receptor was obtained from a man aged 40-50 years who had recovered from COVID-19. Sequences were obtained from peripheral blood. The chain employs TRBV27 and TRBJ2-1; 10 middle bases align to TRBD1. The CDR3 here reads CASSLWTGGGNEQFF. The DNA reads as follows: TGTGCCAGCAGTTTATGGACAGGGGGGGGGAATGAGCAGTTCTTC.